Reported below is one TCR beta chain. The authors' processing: For nucleated cells, counts were estimated from reference gene primer amplification. Sequenced by immunoSEQ multiplex PCR; TCRdb stores in-frame clones only, minus some. The V and J calls and clone size were taken over from that table, and D and trimming were inferred from the DNA. The table has about 100,000 clones, 85% to 95% seen once. V shed 3 bases and J 4 bases; nucleotides not matched to a gene: 15. From germline, CDR1 is SGHRS and CDR2 YFSETQ. The CDR3 length is 17 residues. The source of the sample is a study of blood T cell repertoires in COVID-19.

This rearrangement joins TRBV5-1 to TRBJ1-1, with TRBD1 identical over 7 bases. This sequence was found in a woman aged 25-40 years with acute or convalescent COVID-19. The sequenced sample consisted of peripheral blood. The CDR3: CASSSARQGWVGTEAFF. The CDR3 DNA is TGCGCCAGCAGCTCCGCCCGACAGGGATGGGTGGGCACTGAAGCTTTCTTT.